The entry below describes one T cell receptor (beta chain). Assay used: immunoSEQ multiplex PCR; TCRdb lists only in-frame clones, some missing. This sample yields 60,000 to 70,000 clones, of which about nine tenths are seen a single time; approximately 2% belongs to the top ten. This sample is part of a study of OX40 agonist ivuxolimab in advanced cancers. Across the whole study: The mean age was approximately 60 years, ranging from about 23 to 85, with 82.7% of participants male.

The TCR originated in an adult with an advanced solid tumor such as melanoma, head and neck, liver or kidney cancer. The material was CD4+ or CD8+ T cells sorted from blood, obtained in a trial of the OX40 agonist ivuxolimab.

The CDR3 is CASSSNEGGRTATNEKLFF. DNA of the CDR3: TGTGCCAGCAGCTCAAACGAGGGGGGCCGGACAGCAACTAATGAAAAACTGTTTTTT. V usage is TRBV7-9 and J usage is TRBJ1-4; possibly TRBD1 for D (6 bases). The CDR3 totals 19 residues. Trimming pared 4 bases from V and 0 bases from J, leaving 21 bases between. Germline CDR1 is SEHNR and CDR2 is FQNEAQ (reference sequence).